Following are 28 T cell receptor beta chains from one sample sequenced in a study of T-cell reconstitution after alpha-beta-depleted transplantation in children. TCRbeta library preparation incorporated unique molecular identifiers. TCRdb re-called the PCR reads through MiXCR, storing one row per CDR3 protein. There are more than 40,000 distinct CDR3 sequences in the sample; about 9% occur only once, and 25% to 30% lies in the top ten. Sequencing was performed on PBMCs, mostly from graft donor cells, taken 60 days after TCRalphabeta/CD19-depleted stem cell transplant. The receptors shown here come from a male patient between 2 and 15 years old who had a stem cell transplant for chronic granulomatous disease, so the T cells may come from the graft donor.

V is TRBV5-4 and J is TRBJ2-1; tentatively, D is TRBD2 (5 bases). V was pared by 2 bases and J by 4 bases, with 16 bases between. This CDR3 region has 16 residues. Germline loops: CDR1 SGHNT, CDR2 YYREEE (reference sequence). The CDR3 DNA reads as TGTGCCAGCAGCTTCCAGCGATCAACTAGTTACAATGAGCAGTTCTTC. Translated: CASSFQRSTSYNEQFF.

There are a few counts of this clonotype. V is TRBV24-1 and J is TRBJ2-1, with D hard to call. Germline CDR1 KGHDR, CDR2 SFDVKD. The CDR3 consists of 10 residues. Trimming removed 9 bases at V and 5 bases at J, with 4 bases between. This CDR3 is CATDDNEQFF. The CDR3 nucleotides read TGTGCCACCGATGACAATGAGCAGTTCTTC.

This clonotype was counted at least ten times. The rearrangement links TRBV20-1 to TRBJ2-7; D gene ambiguous. Germline V gives CDR1 DFQATT, CDR2 SNEGSKA (reference sequence). The V and J ends lost 2 bases and 3 bases respectively, with 11 bases between them. The CDR3 runs 13 residues. CDR3 region: CSARPASHYEQYF. In DNA, the CDR3 is TGCAGTGCTAGACCAGCGAGCCACTACGAGCAGTACTTC.

This clonotype has a count of ten or more. V gene TRBV20-1 combines with J gene TRBJ2-1, with no clear D. This CDR3 is 13 amino acids long. Germline CDR1 is DFQATT and CDR2 is SNEGSKA (reference sequence). V gave up 1 base and J gave up 4 bases, with 8 bases separating them. CDR3 in amino acids: CSARVLLYNEQFF. The CDR3, as DNA: TGCAGTGCTAGAGTCCTACTATACAATGAGCAGTTCTTC.

This clonotype has a count of ten or more. The chain joins TRBV5-1 to TRBJ2-7, with TRBD1 matching over 7 bases. The CDR3 has 16 amino acids. Trimming took 1 base from V and 3 from J; bases not matched to a gene: 10. CDR1 SGHRS and CDR2 YFSETQ come from the germline V gene. The CDR3 sequence is CASSLTGAKGHYEQYF. The DNA of the CDR3 is TGCGCCAGCAGCTTGACAGGGGCCAAGGGCCACTACGAGCAGTACTTC.

This clonotype was detected a few times. V gene TRBV3-1 combines with J gene TRBJ1-1; TRBD1 might be the D (6 bases). CDR1 and CDR2 from the germline V gene are LGHDT and YNNKEL (reference sequence). This CDR3 has 18 residues. V was trimmed by 5 bases and J by 6 bases, leaving 28 bases between them. As DNA, the CDR3 is TGTGCCAGCAGCTTCGGCCCATGGGGGGCGCCGGTAGGCGCTGAAGCTTTCTTT. This sequence encodes CASSFGPWGAPVGAEAFF. Based on the CDR3 plus reference TRBV3-1 and TRBJ1-1, the full variable domain is DTAVSQTPKYLVTQMGNDKSIKCEQNLGHDTMYWYKQDSKKFLKIMFSYNNKELIINETVPNRFSPKSPDKAHLNLHINSLELGDSAVYFCASSFGPWGAPVGAEAFFGQGTRLTVV.

This clonotype was seen many times. The chain is built from TRBV27 and TRBJ2-4; 8 nucleotides line up with TRBD2. Germline V CDR1 and CDR2: MNHEY, SMNVEV (reference sequence). Germline trimming cut 9 bases from V and 8 bases from J; bases unmatched to any gene: 15. This CDR3 is built from 15 residues. CDR3 nucleotide sequence: TGTGCCAGTTCCCGGGGGGGCGAAATTTATGACATTCAGTACTTC. Translation gives CASSRGGEIYDIQYF.

This clonotype was counted a few times. The V and J genes are TRBV4-3 and TRBJ2-3; 15 positions agree with TRBD2. Germline CDR1 is LGHNA and CDR2 is YSLEER. The junction had 7 bases not matched to a gene; V was cut back by 0 bases and J by 9 bases. The CDR3 is made up of 17 amino acids. DNA of the CDR3: TGCGCCAGCAGCCAAGAAGAGGGACTAGCGGGAGGTGACACGCAGTATTTT. It is translated as CASSQEEGLAGGDTQYF.

The V call is TRBV20-1, the J call TRBJ2-5, with D perhaps matching TRBD1 or TRBD2 (6 bases each). V gave up 5 bases and J gave up 2 bases, with 18 bases separating them. Germline V gene data show CDR1 as DFQATT and CDR2 as SNEGSKA (reference sequence). CDR3 size: 15 residues. The DNA of the CDR3 is TGCAGTGCTCCTATGCCGGAGGGGGTGCAAGAGACCCAGTACTTC. Its translation is CSAPMPEGVQETQYF.

This clonotype was observed many times. The V and J genes are TRBV6-5 and TRBJ2-5; D perhaps matches TRBD1 (6 bases). There are 16 residues in the CDR3. Trimming removed 3 bases from V and 4 bases from J, with 18 bases in between. Germline V gives CDR1 MNHEY, CDR2 SVGAGI. The CDR3 reads CASSYRNIIGGETQYF. CDR3 bases: TGTGCCAGCAGTTATAGGAACATCATAGGGGGAGAGACCCAGTACTTC.

This clonotype was counted at least ten times. The gene calls are TRBV28 and TRBJ2-5; D remains unclear. There are 12 residues in the CDR3. CDR1 is MDHEN and CDR2 is SYDVKM in the germline V gene. V gave up 6 bases and J gave up 6 bases, with 11 bases separating them. This chain's CDR3 is CASSITGQTQYF. In DNA, the CDR3 is TGTGCCAGCAGCATTACTGGGCAGACCCAGTACTTC.

The gene calls are TRBV28 and TRBJ2-7, with D possibly being TRBD1 (5 bases). CDR3 length equals 14 residues. Germline V gives CDR1 MDHEN, CDR2 SYDVKM. V lost 3 bases and J 3 bases, leaving 12 bases between the germline ends. CDR3 bases: TGTGCCAGCAGTTTGCCGACAGTCGGCTACGAGCAGTACTTC. Protein sequence: CASSLPTVGYEQYF.

Points on this clonotype: One junction end disagrees with the germline gene, perhaps due to a read error. This rearrangement joins TRBV4-2 to TRBJ2-5, with TRBD1 matching over 9 bases. Per germline, CDR1 LGHNA and CDR2 YNFKEQ. The CDR3 spans 21 residues. As DNA, the CDR3 is TGTGCCAGCAGCCAAGAATACCCCTCCGGGACAGGGTTTCCGCATCAAGGGACCCAGTACTTC. Protein product: CASSQEYPSGTGFPHQGTQYF.

This clonotype was seen a handful of times. This CDR3 reads CASSPQSGANVLTF. Here the CDR3 DNA reads TGCGCCAGCAGCCCCCAATCTGGGGCCAACGTCCTGACTTTC. The chain joins TRBV4-1 to TRBJ2-6; D call uncertain. Germline V gene sequence: CDR1 MGHRA, CDR2 YSYEKL. Trimming left V 4 bases short and J 1 base short, with 5 bases between. This CDR3 is 14 amino acids long.

This clonotype was recorded many times. The CDR3 protein is CASSQDRLAFDTGELFF. The CDR3, as DNA: TGTGCCAGCAGCCAAGATCGGCTAGCGTTTGACACCGGGGAGCTGTTTTTT. The chain uses TRBV3-1 and TRBJ2-2, with TRBD2 as a possible D gene (6 bases). Germline CDR1 reads LGHDT; CDR2 reads YNNKEL (reference sequence). The CDR3 covers 17 residues. V lost 0 bases, J lost 3 bases, and 14 bases lay in between.

The V and J genes are TRBV12-5 and TRBJ2-6; D call uncertain. Germline-derived CDR1 and CDR2 are LGHNT and FRNRAP. V lost 6 bases, J lost 2 bases, and 17 bases lay in between. This CDR3 is built from 17 residues. CDR3 coding DNA: TGTGCTAGTGGCCTCCGGGCCCCAAATCCTGGGGCCAACGTCCTGACTTTC. It codes for CASGLRAPNPGANVLTF.

This clonotype was seen a handful of times. The gene calls are TRBV20-1 and TRBJ2-1; 15 bases align to TRBD2. Germline V gives CDR1 DFQATT, CDR2 SNEGSKA (reference sequence). The CDR3 has 16 amino acids. Trimming cost V 6 bases and J 5 bases; bases outside gene matches: 8. CDR3 coding DNA: TGCAGTGCGCGGACTAGCGGGAGGGCCCTCGACAATGAGCAGTTCTTC. As protein: CSARTSGRALDNEQFF.

In its sample, this clonotype was seen many times. The chain is built from TRBV7-2 and TRBJ1-4; 7 bases fit TRBD1. Germline V gene data show CDR1 as SGHTA and CDR2 as FQGNSA. Germline trimming cut 5 bases from V and 5 bases from J; bases unmatched to any gene: 5. The CDR3 extends over 14 amino acids. CDR3 protein: CASSPAGQNEKLFF. The CDR3 coding sequence is TGTGCCAGCAGCCCGGCGGGACAGAATGAAAAACTGTTTTTT.

The V gene is TRBV12-3 or TRBV12-4, the J gene TRBJ2-3; 11 nucleotides match TRBD2. The CDR3 is 19 amino acids. V shed 7 bases, J shed 4 bases, and the junction held 19 bases outside the gene matches. CDR3 sequence reads: CASNRRIVGFSGRADTQYF. The CDR3 DNA follows: TGTGCCAGCAACCGTAGGATTGTGGGTTTTAGCGGGAGGGCAGATACGCAGTATTTT.

The table lists this clonotype with a few counts. Since a much larger clone is just one base distant, this may be a read error. The chain has TRBV27 and TRBJ2-5; a weak D match, TRBD2 (5 bases). Germline-derived CDR1 and CDR2 are MNHEY and SMNVEV (reference sequence). The CDR3 spans 14 residues. The CDR3 sequence: CASSFNQKGETHYF. The CDR3 DNA sequence: TGTGCCAGCAGTTTCAACCAAAAGGGAGAGACCCACTACTTC.

Details on this clonotype: This may be a read error, as it is one base from a much larger clone. This chain connects TRBV28 to TRBJ1-5, with TRBD1 as a possible D gene (5 bases). The CDR3 runs 12 residues. Trimming took 7 bases from V and 6 from J, leaving 10 bases between them. Germline V gene lookup returns CDR1 MDHEN and CDR2 SYDVKM. For the CDR3, the DNA is TGTGCCAGCAAACTGGGGCCTCAGCCCCAGCATTTT. Translating it yields CASKLGPQPQHF. Full variable domain (rest looked up from reference TRBV28 and TRBJ1-5): DVKVTQSSRYLVKRTGEKVFLECVQDMDHENMFWYRQDPGLGLRLIYFSYDVKMKEKGDIPEGYSVSREKKERFSLILESASTNQTSMYLCASKLGPQPQHFGDGTRLSIL.

This clonotype was seen a handful of times. The chain recombines TRBV20-1 with TRBJ1-6, with 8 bases aligning to TRBD1. The germline gives CDR1 DFQATT, CDR2 SNEGSKA (reference sequence). CDR3 length: 13 residues. With V trimmed by 2 bases and J by 10 bases, 4 bases remained unmatched. The CDR3 is CSARLDRASPLHF. Written as DNA, the CDR3 is TGCAGTGCTAGATTGGACAGGGCCTCACCCCTCCACTTT.

This clonotype was observed many times. The chain couples TRBV29-1 to TRBJ2-7; D is unresolved. V was pared by 7 bases and J by 3 bases, with 16 bases between. CDR1 and CDR2 (germline): SQVTM, ANQGSEA. CDR3 length: 13 amino acids. Here the CDR3 DNA reads TGCAGCGCTTCCTTATCACCCCACTACGAGCAGTACTTC. It is translated as CSASLSPHYEQYF.

This clonotype has a count of ten or more. The genes are TRBV20-1 and TRBJ1-2; D not certain. Between the trimmed V and J ends, which lost 0 bases and 4 bases, there was a span of 9 bases. CDR3 size: 13 residues. Germline V lookup: CDR1 DFQATT, CDR2 SNEGSKA (reference sequence). CDR3 region: CSARDRSGYGYTF. Here the CDR3 DNA reads TGCAGTGCTAGAGATCGGTCGGGCTATGGCTACACCTTC.

The chain has TRBV12-3 or TRBV12-4 and TRBJ2-5; tentatively, D is TRBD2 (8 bases). This CDR3 has 18 residues. The CDR3 DNA follows: TGTACCTTCAGTTTTGCAGGGGGAGTAGCGGGGCTCCAAGAGACCCAGTACTTC. This gives the protein CTFSFAGGVAGLQETQYF.

This clonotype occurred many times. V and J are TRBV5-1 and TRBJ2-2; 14 positions match TRBD2. Germline CDR1 SGHRS, CDR2 YFSETQ. The CDR3 runs 19 residues. Germline trimming cut 1 base from V and 0 bases from J; bases unmatched to any gene: 5. CDR3 sequence reads: CASSLRTSGRLANTGELFF. DNA for the CDR3: TGCGCCAGCAGCTTGAGGACTAGCGGGAGGCTCGCGAACACCGGGGAGCTGTTTTTT.

V and J are TRBV3-1 and TRBJ2-2; possibly TRBD2 for D (6 bases). The germline V and J ends were trimmed by 10 bases and 4 bases, with 19 bases remaining between them. CDR3 length equals 15 residues. Germline CDR1 LGHDT, CDR2 YNNKEL (reference sequence). CDR3 sequence: CATCQTGSSTGELFF. In nucleotides, the CDR3 is TGTGCCACCTGCCAAACCGGGAGCAGCACCGGGGAGCTGTTTTTT.

This clonotype was seen at least ten times. The rearrangement uses TRBV6-1 and TRBJ2-5, with TRBD1 as a possible D gene (6 bases). Germline-derived CDR1 and CDR2 are MNHNS and SASEGT. V shed 6 bases and J shed 0 bases, with 17 bases lying between them. The CDR3 sequence is 16 residues long. The CDR3 DNA reads TGTGCCAGCAGCCAGAAGCCGAACAGGGACCAAGAGACCCAGTACTTC. This encodes CASSQKPNRDQETQYF.